These 32 T cell receptor beta chains were all obtained from the same sample, sequenced in a study of T cell responses to AZD1222 COVID-19 vaccine. Some clones are missing from TCRdb's copy, which holds only in-frame ones; the method was immunoSEQ multiplex PCR. The data hold around 140,000 clones, with roughly 85% observed a single time. The sample consisted of peripheral blood, taken 28 days after the second dose of the MenACWY control vaccine. These receptors were taken from an adult who received the MenACWY meningococcal vaccine as a control.

The V call is TRBV3-1 (or the pseudogene TRBV3-2), the J call TRBJ2-6; D uncertain. In germline, CDR1 is LGHDT, CDR2 YNNKEL (reference sequence). This CDR3 comprises 14 residues. V lost 4 bases and J lost 0, with 4 bases in between. CDR3 DNA: TGTGCCAGCAGCCCCTTCTCTGGGGCCAACGTCCTGACTTTC. Translation gives CASSPFSGANVLTF.

Only one count was recorded for this clone. The chain has TRBV2 and TRBJ1-4, with 7 bases aligning to TRBD1. This CDR3 is built from 14 residues. The germline CDR1 and CDR2 sequences are SNHLY and FYNNEI. The junction had 5 bases not matched to a gene; V was cut back by 7 bases and J by 3 bases. The CDR3 DNA is TGTGCCAGCAACCATGACAGGGCTAATGAAAAACTGTTTTTT. It encodes CASNHDRANEKLFF.

The genes are TRBV14 and TRBJ2-7, with unresolved D. Trimming left V 2 bases short and J 2 bases short, with 16 bases between. The CDR3 totals 16 residues. Germline V gene data show CDR1 as SGHDN and CDR2 as FVKESK. CDR3 DNA: TGTGCCAGCAGCCAAAGGATGGGCGCGGTCCCCTACGAGCAGTACTTC. This translates into CASSQRMGAVPYEQYF.

The gene calls are TRBV29-1 and TRBJ2-4; the D call may be TRBD1 or TRBD2 (5 bases each). The germline V gene has CDR1 SQVTM and CDR2 ANQGSEA. The CDR3 spans 14 residues. Trimming took 0 bases from V and 0 from J, leaving 6 bases between them. The CDR3 bases are TGCAGCGTTGAAGAGGGACCAGCCAAAAACATTCAGTACTTC. As protein: CSVEEGPAKNIQYF.

This sequence joins TRBV7-2 and TRBJ1-2; D is undetermined. Trimming removed 5 bases at V and 2 bases at J, with 18 bases between. The CDR3 is 16 residues long. Germline loops: CDR1 SGHTA, CDR2 FQGNSA. The CDR3 region has the DNA TGTGCCAGCAGCCTCTCAGCGGCAGGCGCCAACTATGGCTACACCTTC. Protein product: CASSLSAAGANYGYTF.

The chain has TRBV27 and TRBJ1-5; weak D call: TRBD1 (5 bases). V lost 7 bases and J 6 bases, leaving 19 bases between the germline ends. Germline V gene sequence: CDR1 MNHEY, CDR2 SMNVEV (reference sequence). This CDR3 spans 15 amino acids. CDR3 residues: CASKSGQGGGQPQHF. As DNA, the CDR3 is TGTGCCAGCAAGTCGGGGCAGGGAGGCGGTCAGCCCCAGCATTTT.

The V gene is TRBV7-9, the J gene TRBJ1-1; D gene unclear. V lost 5 bases, J lost 2 bases, and 9 bases lay in between. Germline V CDR1 and CDR2: SEHNR, FQNEAQ (reference sequence). The CDR3 is 13 amino acids. The CDR3 DNA reads as TGTGCCAGCAGCCCTTACTTCAACACTGAAGCTTTCTTT. This translates into CASSPYFNTEAFF.

CDR3 sequence: CASSHGQNTEAFF. CDR3 DNA sequence: TGCGCCAGCAGCCATGGACAGAACACTGAAGCTTTCTTT. V and J are TRBV5-1 and TRBJ1-1; the D gene is possibly TRBD1 (5 bases). Germline assignment: CDR1 SGHRS and CDR2 YFSETQ. V gave up 4 bases and J gave up 1 base, with 8 bases separating them. The CDR3 extends over 13 amino acids. The full variable domain, in which reference TRBV5-1 and TRBJ1-1 provide the parts outside the CDR3, is KAGVTQTPRYLIKTRGQQVTLSCSPISGHRSVSWYQQTPGQGLQFLFEYFSETQRNKGNFPGRFSGRQFSNSRSEMNVSTLELGDSALYLCASSHGQNTEAFFGQGTRLTVV.

The V call is TRBV5-1, the J call TRBJ1-1; TRBD1 might be the D (5 bases). The ends were cut back, 1 base at V and 1 base at J, with 17 bases in the middle. The V gene's germline CDR1 is SGHRS and CDR2 YFSETQ. The CDR3 runs 17 residues. This CDR3 reads CASSLWTSRVRNTEAFF. The CDR3 DNA is TGCGCCAGCAGCTTGTGGACTTCCAGGGTTCGGAACACTGAAGCTTTCTTT. Full variable domain (outside the CDR3, taken from reference TRBV5-1 and TRBJ1-1): KAGVTQTPRYLIKTRGQQVTLSCSPISGHRSVSWYQQTPGQGLQFLFEYFSETQRNKGNFPGRFSGRQFSNSRSEMNVSTLELGDSALYLCASSLWTSRVRNTEAFFGQGTRLTVV.

The J gene is TRBJ1-2, the V gene TRBV27; possibly TRBD1 for D (6 bases). Germline V gene sequence: CDR1 MNHEY, CDR2 SMNVEV (reference sequence). V was shortened by 5 bases and J by 4 bases, with 11 bases between the two germline ends. The length of the CDR3 is 13 residues. The CDR3 here is CASSLQGGYGYTF. The CDR3 coding sequence is TGTGCCAGCAGTCTACAGGGTGGCTATGGCTACACCTTC.

This clone has only a few counts. The V call is TRBV19, the J call TRBJ2-7; 7 bases line up with TRBD2. V lost 10 bases to trimming and J lost 0 bases; unmatched junction nucleotides: 9. Germline CDR1 reads LNHDA; CDR2 reads SQIVND (reference sequence). The CDR3 totals 14 residues. This CDR3 reads CATAGRSPSYEQYF. The CDR3 DNA follows: TGTGCCACAGCGGGGCGGAGCCCCTCCTACGAGCAGTACTTC.

This chain connects TRBV27 to TRBJ1-6; D remains ambiguous. V lost 4 bases and J 6 bases, leaving 13 bases between the germline ends. The CDR3 is 15 residues long. CDR1 and CDR2 from the germline V gene are MNHEY and SMNVEV (reference sequence). CDR3 DNA: TGTGCCAGCAGTTCTAGGCCGATAGCTAATTCACCCCTCCACTTT. Its translation: CASSSRPIANSPLHF.

J is TRBJ2-7 and V is TRBV27; D is uncertain. The V gene's germline CDR1 is MNHEY and CDR2 SMNVEV (reference sequence). V was clipped by 8 bases and J by 3 bases, with 11 bases between them. CDR3 length: 12 residues. CDR3 loop: CASVGNGYEQYF. CDR3 nucleotides: TGTGCCAGCGTTGGAAACGGCTACGAGCAGTACTTC.

In its sample, this clone was seen a few times. The V call is TRBV7-2, the J call TRBJ2-7, with TRBD1 matching 7 bases. J lost 2 bases, V lost 1 base, and 2 bases had no gene match. The CDR3 runs 14 residues. Germline CDR1 reads SGHTA; CDR2 reads FQGNSA. CDR3 nucleotides: TGTGCCAGCAGCTTAGGACAGGGTGCCTACGAGCAGTACTTC. It yields the protein CASSLGQGAYEQYF.

This clone was recorded a few times. The chain employs TRBV7-9 and TRBJ1-3, with a tentative D call TRBD1 (5 bases). CDR3 length: 14 residues. Looked up from germline, CDR1 is SEHNR and CDR2 is FQNEAQ (reference sequence). V lost 4 bases and J lost 2, with 9 bases in between. The CDR3 region is CASSYTGAGNTIYF. The DNA of the CDR3 is TGTGCCAGCAGCTATACAGGAGCTGGAAACACCATATATTTT.

This clone was observed a few times. This chain links TRBV12-3 or TRBV12-4 with TRBJ1-2; D is unresolved. The CDR3 has 13 amino acids. V lost 3 bases, J lost 8 bases, and 13 bases lay in between. The CDR3 region has the DNA TGTGCCAGCAGTTTGGGATTAGTGGAGGGCTACACCTTC. The encoded protein is CASSLGLVEGYTF.

V usage is TRBV3-1 (or the pseudogene TRBV3-2) and J usage is TRBJ1-1; no definite D call. CDR3 length: 14 amino acids. The germline V gene has CDR1 LGHDT and CDR2 YNNKEL (reference sequence). The V end was cut by 2 bases, the J end by 0 bases, with 7 bases between. The CDR3 sequence: CASSQFSVNTEAFF. CDR3 DNA sequence: TGTGCCAGCAGCCAATTTTCGGTGAACACTGAAGCTTTCTTT.

CDR3 in DNA: TGTGCAAGTCGCTTAGCGCGGGAAGGCGTCGGGACCCAGTACTTC. This gives the protein CASRLAREGVGTQYF. This chain joins TRBV12-2 and TRBJ2-5; no check of the table's D call, TRBD2, against the DNA was made. TRBV12-2 constitutes a pseudogene. This CDR3 comprises 15 residues.

V gene TRBV5-1 combines with J gene TRBJ2-7; TRBD2 is a possible D gene (6 bases). The CDR3 runs 12 residues. CDR1 is SGHRS and CDR2 is YFSETQ in the germline V gene. Trimming pared 4 bases from V and 4 bases from J, leaving 9 bases between. DNA for the CDR3: TGCGCCAGCAGCACCGGGGGTTACGAGCAGTACTTC. Amino acid sequence: CASSTGGYEQYF.

The chain recombines TRBV29-1 with TRBJ2-7; a possible D gene is TRBD1 (6 bases). Germline CDR1 reads SQVTM; CDR2 reads ANQGSEA. This CDR3 region has 14 residues. The ends were cut back, 3 bases at V and 0 bases at J, with 12 bases in the middle. CDR3 nucleotides: TGCAGCGTTGAGGGCCAGGGGAGCTCCTACGAGCAGTACTTC. Its protein is CSVEGQGSSYEQYF.

V and J are TRBV19 and TRBJ2-2, with 8 nucleotides matching TRBD1. After removal of 5 bases from V and 6 bases from J, the junction contained 5 bases not matched to a gene. The germline gives CDR1 LNHDA, CDR2 SQIVND (reference sequence). CDR3 length: 14 residues. In DNA form, the CDR3 reads TGTGCCAGTAGTGCGACAGGGGTTCCCGGGGAGCTGTTTTTT. The encoded protein is CASSATGVPGELFF.

This clone came up once. The genes are TRBV5-5 and TRBJ2-1, with D perhaps TRBD1 (6 bases). Trimming shortened V by 0 bases and J by 9 bases, and 13 bases separated the two germline ends. CDR1 and CDR2 from the germline V gene are SGHKS and YYEKEE (reference sequence). The CDR3 is made up of 14 amino acids. CDR3 sequence: CASSLGQAFREQFF. The CDR3 region has the DNA TGTGCCAGCAGCTTGGGACAGGCCTTTCGTGAGCAGTTCTTC. The full variable domain, completed using reference TRBV5-5 and TRBJ2-1, is DAGVTQSPTHLIKTRGQQVTLRCSPISGHKSVSWYQQVLGQGPQFIFQYYEKEERGRGNFPDRFSARQFPNYSSELNVNALLLGDSALYLCASSLGQAFREQFFGPGTRLTVL.

The chain recombines TRBV27 with TRBJ1-3; D is unresolved. This CDR3 contains 14 residues. Looked up from germline, CDR1 is MNHEY and CDR2 is SMNVEV (reference sequence). V shed 0 bases and J shed 4 bases, with 7 bases lying between them. CDR3 nucleotide sequence: TGTGCCAGCAGTTTATCGTGGAGAGGAAACACCATATATTTT. It is translated as CASSLSWRGNTIYF.

The chain carries TRBV28 and TRBJ1-2, with a tentative D call TRBD1 (5 bases). Per the germline V gene, CDR1 is MDHEN and CDR2 is SYDVKM. This CDR3 region has 14 residues. Deletions cut 3 bases from V and 8 bases from J, with 16 bases between. CDR3: CASSFGTTVLGYTF. In DNA, the CDR3 is TGTGCCAGCAGTTTCGGGACGACAGTTTTAGGCTACACCTTC.

The chain carries TRBV5-4 and TRBJ1-4; D is undetermined. CDR3 length: 14 amino acids. Germline CDR1 and CDR2: SGHNT and YYREEE (reference sequence). Trimming took 3 bases from V and 2 from J, leaving 8 bases between them. This chain's CDR3 is CASSSGGTNEKLFF. CDR3 nucleotide sequence: TGTGCCAGCAGCTCGGGTGGGACTAATGAAAAACTGTTTTTT. Variable domain in full (rest from reference TRBV5-4 and TRBJ1-4): ETGVTQSPTHLIKTRGQQVTLRCSSQSGHNTVSWYQQALGQGPQFIFQYYREEENGRGNFPPRFSGLQFPNYSSELNVNALELDDSALYLCASSSGGTNEKLFFGSGTQLSVL.

This clone was seen a handful of times. Here the CDR3 DNA reads TGTGCCTGGAGCCCCCTCCTACTTGGCTCCTACGAGCAGTACTTC. It codes for CAWSPLLLGSYEQYF. This chain joins TRBV30 and TRBJ2-7; D unclear. Per the germline V gene, CDR1 is GTSNPN and CDR2 is SVGIG (reference sequence). The ends were cut back, 3 bases at V and 0 bases at J, with 15 bases in the middle. The CDR3 is 15 residues long.

In its sample, this clone was seen once. The chain joins TRBV5-1 to TRBJ1-4, with D possibly TRBD1 on 6 matching bases. Trimming took 2 bases from V and 2 from J, leaving 10 bases between them. Germline assignment: CDR1 SGHRS and CDR2 YFSETQ. There are 15 residues in the CDR3. CDR3 residues: CASSFNRETNEKLFF. In DNA, the CDR3 is TGCGCCAGCAGCTTCAACAGGGAGACTAATGAAAAACTGTTTTTT.

In this sample, this clone turned up a few times. This rearrangement joins TRBV12-3 or TRBV12-4 to TRBJ1-5, with 8 positions matching TRBD1. V lost 6 bases to trimming and J lost 5 bases; unmatched junction nucleotides: 3. The CDR3 consists of 13 residues. The CDR3 reads CASSGTGYQPQHF. The CDR3 nucleotides are TGTGCCAGCAGCGGGACAGGCTATCAGCCCCAGCATTTT.

The V gene is TRBV6-2 or TRBV6-3, the J gene TRBJ1-2; 8 bases match TRBD1. The CDR3 covers 19 residues. The V segment lost 0 bases and the J segment 7 bases; nucleotides outside the gene matches: 19. Germline values: CDR1 MNHEY, CDR2 SVGEGT. DNA of the CDR3: TGTGCCAGCAGTTACTCCACTCGACCGCCCCGGACAGGGCGACGTGGCTACACCTTC. Translated, it gives CASSYSTRPPRTGRRGYTF.

In nucleotides, the CDR3 is TGCGCCAGCAGGGAACAGAGCTCCTATAATTCACCCCTCCACTTT. Its translation is CASREQSSYNSPLHF. The V gene is TRBV5-1, the J gene TRBJ1-6; D not resolved. Germline CDR1 is SGHRS and CDR2 is YFSETQ. CDR3 length equals 15 residues. The ends were cut back, 5 bases at V and 0 bases at J, with 9 bases in the middle.

The V call is TRBV29-1, the J call TRBJ1-1; TRBD1 is a possible D gene (5 bases). This CDR3 is 15 amino acids long. V lost 6 bases and J 0 bases, leaving 17 bases between the germline ends. Germline lookup yields CDR1 SQVTM and CDR2 ANQGSEA. CDR3 loop: CSVSGTNIMNTEAFF. In nucleotides, the CDR3 is TGCAGCGTCTCCGGGACGAACATCATGAACACTGAAGCTTTCTTT.

The chain couples TRBV6-5 to TRBJ2-1; either TRBD1 or TRBD2 may supply D (7 bases each). Trimming cost V 11 bases and J 0 bases, with 17 bases left between them. CDR3 length equals 15 residues. The germline V gene encodes CDR1 MNHEY and CDR2 SVGAGI. The CDR3 bases are TGTGCCCTCAGGGGGGGGGCGGCCTCCTACAATGAGCAGTTCTTC. Its protein product is CALRGGAASYNEQFF.